One and the same sample provided the 11 T cell receptor beta chains below, sequenced in a study of blood T cell repertoires in COVID-19. TCRdb's table, derived via immunoSEQ multiplex PCR, lists solely in-frame clones and lacks some. Among approximately 130,000 clones listed, approximately 90% were seen once. Sequencing input: peripheral blood. These receptors originate from a human donor in a cohort sampled during active COVID-19.

V and J are TRBV6-6 and TRBJ1-1; no reliable D call. The CDR3 runs to 13 residues. Trimming removed 8 bases at V and 2 bases at J, with 12 bases between. Per germline, CDR1 MNHNY and CDR2 SVGAGI (reference sequence). This CDR3 is CASLRGRNTEAFF. The CDR3 DNA sequence: TGTGCCAGCCTTAGAGGGAGAAACACTGAAGCTTTCTTT.

The chain employs TRBV6-6 and TRBJ2-7; TRBD2 is a possible D gene (6 bases). This CDR3 region has 12 residues. The germline gives CDR1 MNHNY, CDR2 SVGAGI (reference sequence). V lost 6 bases and J 6 bases, leaving 12 bases between the germline ends. In DNA form, the CDR3 reads TGTGCCAGCAGACTAGCCCGGGGCGAGCAGTACTTC. Amino acids: CASRLARGEQYF.

This sequence joins TRBV3-1 (or the pseudogene TRBV3-2) and TRBJ1-6; D is undetermined. The CDR3 has 15 amino acids. The V gene lost 1 base and the J gene lost 6 bases, with 10 bases spanning the gap. Germline V CDR1 and CDR2: LGHDT, YNNKEL (reference sequence). The CDR3 region is CASSQVRGINSPLHF. The CDR3 DNA reads as TGTGCCAGCAGCCAAGTGCGAGGGATTAATTCACCCCTCCACTTT.

The chain links TRBV7-9 to TRBJ2-7; TRBD2 matches at 7 bases. Germline V gene sequence: CDR1 SEHNR, CDR2 FQNEAQ (reference sequence). Losses at the gene ends were 5 bases for V and 2 bases for J; bases not matched to a gene: 6. This CDR3 region has 14 residues. CDR3 DNA sequence: TGTGCCAGCAGCCCAGACCTAGCGGCCTACGAGCAGTACTTC. Translating it yields CASSPDLAAYEQYF.

V is TRBV5-4 and J is TRBJ2-5; D perhaps matches TRBD2 (6 bases). Germline V gives CDR1 SGHNT, CDR2 YYREEE (reference sequence). CDR3 length equals 13 residues. V lost 4 bases to trimming and J lost 3 bases, with 10 bases between them. DNA for the CDR3: TGTGCCAGCAGCACACTAGCTAAAGAGACCCAGTACTTC. Amino acids: CASSTLAKETQYF.

The rearrangement uses TRBV29-1 and TRBJ2-7, with D unclear. Trimming pared 6 bases from V and 6 bases from J, leaving 9 bases between. CDR1 is SQVTM and CDR2 is ANQGSEA in the germline V gene. The length of the CDR3 is 10 residues. The CDR3 region is CSVVAGEQYF. In DNA, the CDR3 is TGCAGCGTAGTGGCAGGCGAGCAGTACTTC.

The chain links TRBV28 to TRBJ1-5; TRBD1 agrees at 8 bases. Germline values: CDR1 MDHEN, CDR2 SYDVKM. The J segment lost 4 bases and the V segment lost 5 bases, leaving 10 bases of the junction unmatched. The CDR3 length is 16 residues. The CDR3 reads CASSRIDRGGNQPQHF. In nucleotides, the CDR3 is TGTGCCAGCAGTCGTATCGACAGGGGAGGGAATCAGCCCCAGCATTTT.

J is TRBJ2-7 and V is TRBV19; TRBD1 is a possible D gene (6 bases). CDR1 and CDR2 (germline): LNHDA, SQIVND (reference sequence). The V end was cut by 2 bases, the J end by 6 bases, with 11 bases between. This CDR3 has 13 amino acids. The CDR3 loop reads CASSIKGGGEQYF. Here the CDR3 DNA reads TGTGCCAGTAGTATAAAAGGGGGTGGCGAGCAGTACTTC.

The chain links TRBV19 to TRBJ2-1; possibly TRBD2 for D (5 bases). In germline, CDR1 is LNHDA, CDR2 SQIVND (reference sequence). The CDR3 consists of 15 residues. V was cut by 10 bases and J by 9 bases, with 25 bases left in between. The CDR3 nucleotides are TGTGCCACCAACGGTAACGCAATCGGGGTTGGTGAGCAGTTCTTC. Encoded protein: CATNGNAIGVGEQFF.

The chain is built from TRBV12-3 or TRBV12-4 and TRBJ2-7, with 7 bases lining up with TRBD1. CDR3 size: 12 residues. V trimming: 8 bases; J trimming: 2 bases; junction bases outside the gene matches: 3. CDR3 residues: CASRTGTYEQYF. CDR3 DNA sequence: TGTGCCAGCCGGACAGGAACCTACGAGCAGTACTTC.

The chain employs TRBV7-6 and TRBJ2-2, with 14 bases fitting TRBD2. The germline gives CDR1 SGHVS, CDR2 FNYEAQ. CDR3 size: 16 residues. J lost 6 bases, V lost 5 bases, and 5 bases had no gene match. Here the CDR3 reads CASSVGTSGSSGELFF. For the CDR3, the DNA is TGTGCCAGCAGCGTAGGGACTAGCGGGAGTTCCGGGGAGCTGTTTTTT.